The sequence of this T cell receptor beta chain was determined in a study of blood T cell repertoires in COVID-19. The length of the CDR3 is 15 residues. From germline, CDR1 is LNHDA and CDR2 SQIVND (reference sequence). The germline V and J ends were trimmed by 6 bases and 2 bases, with 16 bases remaining between them. TCRdb's copy holds only in-frame clones and misses some; the assay was immunoSEQ multiplex PCR. In the table there are approximately 210,000 clones, more than 85% of which are singletons. The material sequenced was peripheral blood. The sequence was collected from a man between 35 and 55 years old with acute or convalescent COVID-19. This chain uses TRBV19 with TRBJ1-2; D possibly corresponds to TRBD1 (6 bases). The CDR3 DNA reads TGTGCCAGTAGCGATACAGGGATCGGAAACTATGGCTACACCTTC. Translated, it gives CASSDTGIGNYGYTF.